This TCR beta chain was identified in a study of blood T cell repertoires in COVID-19. For the study at large: Sites across the United States, Italy and Spain contributed samples from acute and convalescent COVID-19. T cells, B-cell-depleted T cells, or PBMCs provided the cDNA or gDNA that served as material.

As processed by the authors: It was from reference gene primer amplification that nucleated cell counts were estimated. This table comes from immunoSEQ multiplex PCR, and its TCRdb copy is limited to in-frame clones, with some not included. Clone size and the V and J calls come from that table; the DNA yielded D and trimming. The sample yields about 60,000 clones, 75% to 95% seen once. The length of the CDR3 is 15 residues. V shed 3 bases and J shed 4 bases, with 16 bases lying between them. Per the germline V gene, CDR1 is MGHRA and CDR2 is YSYEKL. V usage is TRBV4-1 and J usage is TRBJ2-7; maybe TRBD2 (6 bases). The specimen was peripheral blood. The receptor was derived from a man aged 55 to 70 with acute or convalescent COVID-19. The CDR3 is CASSHPGTPSYEQYF. The CDR3 DNA reads TGCGCCAGCAGCCATCCTGGGACTCCTTCGTACGAGCAGTACTTC.